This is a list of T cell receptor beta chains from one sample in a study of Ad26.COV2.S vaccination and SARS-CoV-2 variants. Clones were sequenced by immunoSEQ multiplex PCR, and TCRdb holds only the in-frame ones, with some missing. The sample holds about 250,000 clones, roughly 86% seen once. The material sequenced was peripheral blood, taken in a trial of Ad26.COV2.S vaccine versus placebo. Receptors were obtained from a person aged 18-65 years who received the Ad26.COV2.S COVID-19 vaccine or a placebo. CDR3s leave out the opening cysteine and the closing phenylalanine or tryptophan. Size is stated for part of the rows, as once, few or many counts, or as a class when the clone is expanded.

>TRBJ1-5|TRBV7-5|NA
VRSRAPNQPQH
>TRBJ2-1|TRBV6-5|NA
ASSYSGGQF
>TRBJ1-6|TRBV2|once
ASSGQGEGSPLH
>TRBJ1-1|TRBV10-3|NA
AISGGRMNTEAF
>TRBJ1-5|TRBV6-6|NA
ASSPGTENQPQH
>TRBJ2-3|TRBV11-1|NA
ASSLGSGGTDTQY
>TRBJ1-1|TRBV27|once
ASSREGPGTEAF
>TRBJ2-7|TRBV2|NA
ARGTSSSYEQY
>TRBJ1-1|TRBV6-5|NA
ASSYSAGGTEAF
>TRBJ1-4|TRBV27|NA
ASSPLGEGNEKLF
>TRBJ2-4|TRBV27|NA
ASSPIVTGATIQY
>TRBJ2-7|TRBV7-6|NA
ASSLTPPGQGSYEQY
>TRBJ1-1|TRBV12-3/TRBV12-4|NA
ASRGHMNTEAF
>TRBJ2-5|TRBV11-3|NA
ASSSDTSGYEETQY
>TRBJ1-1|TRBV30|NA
AWSRGDGSTEAF
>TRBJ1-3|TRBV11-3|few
ASSLGTAFGNTIY
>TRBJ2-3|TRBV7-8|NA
ASGGGFSTDTQY
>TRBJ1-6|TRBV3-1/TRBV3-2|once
ASSQEVAYNSPLH
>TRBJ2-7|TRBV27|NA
ASSFSPPTSGTYEQY
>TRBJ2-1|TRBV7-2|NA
ASSFMTGGSGNEQF
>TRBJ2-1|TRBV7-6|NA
ASSLFRSGPNNEQF
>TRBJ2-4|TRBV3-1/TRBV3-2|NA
ASSEGDGKNIQY
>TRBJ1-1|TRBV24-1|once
ATEPGLGAIAF
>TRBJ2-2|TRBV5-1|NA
ASSLVTGQGATGELF
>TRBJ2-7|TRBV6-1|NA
ASSEPYEQY
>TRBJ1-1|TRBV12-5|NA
ASGLDRSEAF
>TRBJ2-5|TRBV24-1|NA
ATSDRDRGKGSETQY
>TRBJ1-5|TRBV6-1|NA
ASSYVEGNQPQH
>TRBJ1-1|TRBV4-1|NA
ASSQDRGGNTEAF
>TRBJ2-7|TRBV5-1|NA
ASSLAPNPYEQY
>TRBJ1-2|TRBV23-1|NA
ASSQSRQLATTNYGYT
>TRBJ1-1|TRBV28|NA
ASTAPWGTEAF
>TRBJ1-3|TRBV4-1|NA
ASSQDLTGLFTIY
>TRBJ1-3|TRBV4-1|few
ASSRPGQGPGNTIY
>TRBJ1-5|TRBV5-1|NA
ASSPGGQNQPQH
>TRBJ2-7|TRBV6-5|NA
ASSYPTSAGARQY